This T cell receptor beta chain originates from a study of T cell responses to AZD1222 COVID-19 vaccine. With regard to this clone: The antigen is undetermined.

Findings and limits, study-wide: Baseline serostatus was positive in only a handful of AZD1222 recipients.

Using immunoSEQ multiplex PCR, the repertoire was profiled, and TCRdb retains in-frame clones only, with some absent. The sample includes 150,000 to 200,000 clones, roughly 86% seen only once; the top ten take more than 5%. The source is an adult in good health. The sequenced sample was peripheral blood, obtained on day 0 of AZD1222 vaccination.

The CDR3 DNA reads as TGTGCCAGCAGCGAAGGATTTAACTATGGCTACACCTTC. It encodes CASSEGFNYGYTF. The chain joins TRBV7-2 to TRBJ1-2; D ambiguous. Trimming removed 5 bases from V and 1 base from J, with 8 bases in between. Germline CDR1 reads SGHTA; CDR2 reads FQGNSA. The CDR3 is 13 residues long. The full variable domain, rest sourced from reference TRBV7-2 and TRBJ1-2, is GAGVSQSPSNKVTEKGKDVELRCDPISGHTALYWYRQSLGQGLEFLIYFQGNSAPDKSGLPSDRFSAERTGGSVSTLTIQRTQQEDSAVYLCASSEGFNYGYTFGSGTRLTVV.